This TCR beta chain was sequenced in a study of response to subunit inactivated influenza vaccine (dated by TCRdb to 2016 to 2018). At the level of the whole study: Deep quantitative T cell receptor repertoire profiling was used in the study to track responses to a trivalent subunit inactivated influenza vaccine. The study at large found these results: The authors proposed that each seasonal influenza vaccination may bring in only a limited number of new T cells.

Unmatched junction bases come to 0, with V trimmed by 2 bases and J by 6 bases. The germline V gene yields KGHDR for CDR1 and SFDVKD for CDR2. The CDR3 runs 13 amino acids, cysteine and phenylalanine included. Here the CDR3 DNA is all that survives: 39 bases in frame from base 1. Many counts were recorded for this clonotype. Its antigen is unknown. Base qualities are not provided; no much larger clone lies one nucleotide away. Sample time point, as interpreted from the label and publication: 45 to 50 days after influenza vaccine administration. Library construction relied on RT-PCR. For sequencing, an Illumina HiSeq 2500 was employed. Through fastp at Q25 and MiXCR, TCRdb rebuilt clones from the public reads, retaining in-frame beta chains. Every CDR3 protein is listed once, alongside the most common genes and DNA of its rows. In this sample the table shows under 500,000 distinct CDR3 sequences, 10% to 11% of which occur a single time. In total, the top ten clones hold over 9.5% of the sample.

Specimen: PBMCs from blood, collected more than 35 days after vaccination. The chain employs TRBV24-1 and TRBJ2-1; 7 of the junction bases match TRBD1. The receptor was derived from a man aged 45-65 years who received an inactivated influenza vaccine. Donor details come from another sample of the same person, matched by shared clones. The DNA reads as follows: TGTGCCACCAGTGATTGGGACAGCAATGAGCAGTTCTTC. This sequence encodes CATSDWDSNEQFF.